This record looks at one TCR beta chain sequence and its context. At one end the junction does not follow the germline gene, possibly because of a read error. Other DNA sequences in the same sample also yield this CDR3. Use of 60 Vbeta and 13 Jbeta primers characterized the PCR. Sequenced by immunoSEQ multiplex PCR; TCRdb stores in-frame clones only, minus some. The table lists roughly 170,000 clones, 80% of them singletons. The sample originates from a study of cytomegalovirus exposure and HLA in healthy donors. The specimen was PBMCs. The receptor was isolated from a man aged 25 to 40 in good health and CMV-seronegative.

The CDR3 region is CASSPYFDRDEKLFF. The CDR3 DNA sequence: TGCGCCAGCAGCCCTTACTTTGACAGGGACGAAAAGCTGTTTTTT. The chain uses TRBV5-1 and TRBJ1-4; 7 positions agree with TRBD1. The CDR3 covers 15 residues. The V gene's germline CDR1 is SGHRS and CDR2 YFSETQ.